One sample yielded the 26 T cell receptor beta chains listed below, sequenced in a study of human CD4 T cells and Enterobacteriaceae. Memory CD4+ T cells were sorted as all CD4+ cells except CD45RA+CCR7+CD95- naive cells, over 95% pure. Assay used: immunoSEQ multiplex PCR; TCRdb lists only in-frame clones, some missing. The sample includes about 29,000 clones, just under 85% of them seen just once. The specimen sequenced was memory CD4+ T cells from blood. These receptors came from a human donor in good health.

This chain uses TRBV14 with TRBJ1-1; the D gene is possibly TRBD1 (5 bases). Germline loops: CDR1 SGHDN, CDR2 FVKESK. V dropped 6 bases and J dropped 1 base, with 12 bases sitting between them. This CDR3 contains 14 residues. CDR3 nucleotides: TGTGCCAGCAGTCCCAGGGTAAGGAACACTGAAGCTTTCTTT. The encoded protein is CASSPRVRNTEAFF.

The V gene is TRBV2, the J gene TRBJ2-3, with 8 nucleotides matching TRBD2. Germline V gene data show CDR1 as SNHLY and CDR2 as FYNNEI. The CDR3 contains 13 residues. The trim removed 8 bases at V and 10 bases at J, leaving 11 bases unmatched. The CDR3 sequence: CASGVAGGRSQYF. The CDR3 region has the DNA TGTGCCAGCGGGGTGGCGGGGGGCCGGTCGCAGTATTTT.

V is TRBV7-9 and J is TRBJ1-3; 7 bases match TRBD1. V shed 3 bases and J 0 bases; nucleotides not matched to a gene: 11. From germline, CDR1 is SEHNR and CDR2 FQNEAQ (reference sequence). The CDR3 sequence is 18 residues long. CDR3 DNA: TGTGCCAGCAGCTTCTCAACTCAAACAGGGGCCTCTGGAAACACCATATATTTT. Translating gives CASSFSTQTGASGNTIYF.

V and J are TRBV11-1 and TRBJ1-2; 10 nucleotides agree with TRBD1. Germline V gene sequence: CDR1 SGHAT, CDR2 FQDESV (reference sequence). The CDR3 loop spans 16 amino acids. V lost 1 base, J lost 6 bases, and 8 bases stayed unmatched. The CDR3 DNA reads as TGTGCCAGCAGCTTAGGACAGGGGGCCTCCGAGGATGGCTACACCTTC. The encoded protein is CASSLGQGASEDGYTF.

The genes are TRBV2 and TRBJ1-1; tentative D call: TRBD1 (5 bases). CDR1 and CDR2 (germline): SNHLY, FYNNEI. V lost 6 bases, J lost 1 base, and 12 bases lay in between. This CDR3 comprises 14 residues. CDR3 amino acids: CASSSWTTNTEAFF. DNA for the CDR3: TGTGCCAGCAGCTCATGGACAACGAACACTGAAGCTTTCTTT.

The CDR3 nucleotides are TGCGCCAGCAGCGTACAAGGACAGGGGGAGAACACTGAAGCTTTCTTT. Amino acid sequence: CASSVQGQGENTEAFF. V gene TRBV5-1 combines with J gene TRBJ1-1; 10 bases are a match to TRBD1. Germline-derived CDR1 and CDR2 are SGHRS and YFSETQ. V lost 4 bases, J lost 1 base, and 7 bases stayed unmatched. The CDR3 runs 16 residues. The whole variable domain, remainder taken from reference TRBV5-1 and TRBJ1-1, is KAGVTQTPRYLIKTRGQQVTLSCSPISGHRSVSWYQQTPGQGLQFLFEYFSETQRNKGNFPGRFSGRQFSNSRSEMNVSTLELGDSALYLCASSVQGQGENTEAFFGQGTRLTVV.

V and J are TRBV6-1 and TRBJ1-5, with D uncertain. Germline V lookup: CDR1 MNHNS, CDR2 SASEGT. CDR3 length equals 17 residues. V was shortened by 0 bases and J by 6 bases, with 18 bases between the two germline ends. The CDR3 here is CASSEATIGGAGQPQHF. The DNA for the CDR3 is TGTGCCAGCAGTGAAGCTACGATAGGAGGCGCGGGTCAGCCCCAGCATTTT.

V is TRBV4-2 and J is TRBJ1-5; a possible D gene is TRBD1 (6 bases). The germline CDR1 and CDR2 sequences are LGHNA and YNFKEQ. Trimming stripped 4 bases from V and 7 bases from J, with 17 bases between. The CDR3 spans 15 residues. The CDR3 here is CASSRVGGGGQPQHF. The CDR3 nucleotides are TGTGCCAGCAGCCGGGTAGGGGGGGGAGGGCAGCCCCAGCATTTT.

V is TRBV28 and J is TRBJ1-1; no definite D call. V shed 5 bases and J shed 3 bases, with 7 bases lying between them. The CDR3 is made up of 12 amino acids. The germline V gene encodes CDR1 MDHEN and CDR2 SYDVKM. CDR3 protein: CASSPPYTEAFF. Here the CDR3 DNA reads TGTGCCAGCAGTCCACCGTACACTGAAGCTTTCTTT.

As for this clone: One end of the junction fails to match germline, which may point to a read error. The gene calls are TRBV2 and TRBJ1-2; 7 positions match TRBD1. The CDR3 is 12 residues long. Germline V CDR1 and CDR2: SNHLY, FYNNEI. The DNA for the CDR3 is TGTGCCAGCAGTGAGAGACAGGGCCGCCCCTTCTTC. As protein: CASSERQGRPFF. The full variable domain, completed using reference TRBV2 and TRBJ1-2, is EPEVTQTPSHQVTQMGQEVILRCVPISNHLYFYWYRQILGQKVEFLVSFYNNEISEKSEIFDDQFSVERPDGSNFTLKIRSTKLEDSAMYFCASSERQGRPFFGSGTRLTVV.

The gene calls are TRBV5-5 and TRBJ2-7; maybe TRBD1 (5 bases). The CDR3 is 18 amino acids. Deletions cut 0 bases from V and 4 bases from J, with 23 bases between. CDR1 is SGHKS and CDR2 is YYEKEE in the germline V gene (reference sequence). CDR3 amino acids: CASSLGGSRGHRAYEQYF. For the CDR3, the DNA is TGTGCCAGCAGCTTGGGTGGATCTAGGGGCCACCGGGCTTACGAGCAGTACTTC.

This chain connects TRBV14 to TRBJ2-2; 7 positions agree with TRBD1. Per the germline V gene, CDR1 is SGHDN and CDR2 is FVKESK. The CDR3 consists of 13 residues. The trim removed 4 bases at V and 8 bases at J, leaving 4 bases unmatched. CDR3 in amino acids: CASSRFRGGELFF. CDR3 DNA sequence: TGTGCCAGCAGCCGCTTCAGGGGGGGGGAGCTGTTTTTT.

CDR3: CASSSRTSGSYNEQFF. The DNA of the CDR3 is TGTGCCAGCAGCTCCCGGACTAGCGGGAGCTACAATGAGCAGTTCTTC. This chain uses TRBV7-6 with TRBJ2-1, with 13 bases that match TRBD2. J was trimmed by 3 bases and V by 4 bases; bases with no gene match: 3. From germline, CDR1 is SGHVS and CDR2 FNYEAQ. The CDR3 consists of 16 residues.

V usage is TRBV5-4 and J usage is TRBJ2-3; D may be TRBD1 or TRBD2 (5 bases each). Per germline, CDR1 SGHNT and CDR2 YYREEE (reference sequence). The V end was cut by 6 bases, the J end by 1 base, with 12 bases between. This CDR3 comprises 14 residues. The chain's CDR3 is CASTIQEGTDTQYF. The CDR3 DNA reads TGTGCCAGCACGATACAGGAGGGCACAGATACGCAGTATTTT.

The V call is TRBV11-2, the J call TRBJ2-1; no reliable D call. The CDR3 runs to 16 residues. The V end lost 1 base, the J end lost 0 bases, and 10 bases lay between the germline ends. Germline CDR1 is SGHAT and CDR2 is FQNNGV. CDR3 loop: CASSLALTGSYNEQFF. The CDR3 bases are TGTGCCAGCAGCTTAGCCCTTACGGGCTCCTACAATGAGCAGTTCTTC.

This sequence joins TRBV28 and TRBJ2-7; D remains ambiguous. Per the germline V gene, CDR1 is MDHEN and CDR2 is SYDVKM. V lost 1 base to trimming and J lost 3 bases, with 7 bases between them. The CDR3 loop spans 13 amino acids. CDR3 coding DNA: TGTGCCAGCAGTTTATCGGGCTTCTACGAGCAGTACTTC. It is translated as CASSLSGFYEQYF.

The genes are TRBV27 and TRBJ1-2; D may be TRBD1 (5 bases). V gave up 2 bases and J gave up 4 bases, with 8 bases separating them. There are 13 residues in the CDR3. The germline V gene has CDR1 MNHEY and CDR2 SMNVEV (reference sequence). The CDR3 DNA sequence: TGTGCCAGCAGTTTACAGGGCTCCTATGGCTACACCTTC. This encodes CASSLQGSYGYTF.

The chain is built from TRBV5-4 and TRBJ1-4, with a weak D call TRBD1 (6 bases). The germline V gene has CDR1 SGHNT and CDR2 YYREEE (reference sequence). This CDR3 comprises 14 residues. Trimming removed 0 bases from V and 7 bases from J, with 10 bases in between. CDR3 nucleotide sequence: TGTGCCAGCAGCTTGGACAGGGATGGTGAAAAACTGTTTTTT. Its translation is CASSLDRDGEKLFF.

This clone was counted between two and nine times. This chain connects TRBV9 to TRBJ1-1; maybe TRBD1 (6 bases). The V end was cut by 6 bases, the J end by 6 bases, with 18 bases between. Looked up from germline, CDR1 is SGDLS and CDR2 is YYNGEE. There are 14 residues in the CDR3. The DNA for the CDR3 is TGTGCCAGCACCTGGACAGAGTCGATCCCTGAAGCTTTCTTT. Translation gives CASTWTESIPEAFF.

The rearrangement links TRBV28 to TRBJ2-7; 11 nucleotides match TRBD2. The CDR3 has 16 residues. V trimming: 3 bases; J trimming: 3 bases; junction bases outside the gene matches: 7. The V gene's germline CDR1 is MDHEN and CDR2 SYDVKM. Written as DNA, the CDR3 is TGTGCCAGCAGTTTGTGGGGGACTAGCGGAGTCTACGAGCAGTACTTC. It specifies CASSLWGTSGVYEQYF.

The chain uses TRBV4-2 and TRBJ1-5, with D perhaps matching TRBD1 (6 bases). V lost 1 base, J lost 0 bases, and 10 bases lay in between. Per germline, CDR1 LGHNA and CDR2 YNFKEQ. The CDR3 has 16 residues. The CDR3 is CASSQVGGPSNQPQHF. In nucleotides, the CDR3 is TGTGCCAGCAGCCAAGTAGGGGGTCCTAGCAATCAGCCCCAGCATTTT.

The chain combines TRBV18 with TRBJ1-2, with 11 bases matching TRBD1. Germline V lookup: CDR1 KGHSH, CDR2 LQKENI. With 3 bases clipped from V and 6 bases from J, the junction kept 6 bases outside the gene matches. The CDR3 covers 15 residues. The CDR3 region is CASSPAEDRGHGYTF. The CDR3 coding sequence is TGTGCCAGCTCACCGGCGGAGGACAGGGGGCATGGCTACACCTTC.

This clone has just a few counts. The chain links TRBV7-2 to TRBJ1-3, with no clear D. The V and J ends lost 5 bases and 0 bases respectively, with 8 bases between them. From germline, CDR1 is SGHTA and CDR2 FQGNSA. This CDR3 comprises 14 residues. CDR3 nucleotide sequence: TGTGCCAGCAGCCCTGTCAACTCTGGAAACACCATATATTTT. It is translated as CASSPVNSGNTIYF.

Only one count was recorded for this clone. This chain connects TRBV18 to TRBJ2-1; 12 positions agree with TRBD1. Trimming at V came to 6 bases and at J to 6 bases, leaving 18 bases not matched to a gene. CDR1 and CDR2 from the germline V gene are KGHSH and LQKENI. The CDR3 runs 19 residues. CDR3 DNA: TGTGCCAGCTCGCTCAGGGGGACAGGGGGCAGATTTCAGATCAATGAGCAGTTCTTC. Its translation is CASSLRGTGGRFQINEQFF.

V and J are TRBV5-1 and TRBJ1-4, with D possibly being TRBD1 (5 bases). The germline gives CDR1 SGHRS, CDR2 YFSETQ. Trimming left V 3 bases short and J 8 bases short, with 17 bases between. The CDR3 has 15 amino acids. The CDR3: CASSSGTSVEEKLFF. Written as DNA, the CDR3 is TGCGCCAGCAGCTCCGGGACGAGTGTTGAGGAAAAACTGTTTTTT. Combining the CDR3 with reference TRBV5-1 and TRBJ1-4 gives the whole variable domain KAGVTQTPRYLIKTRGQQVTLSCSPISGHRSVSWYQQTPGQGLQFLFEYFSETQRNKGNFPGRFSGRQFSNSRSEMNVSTLELGDSALYLCASSSGTSVEEKLFFGSGTQLSVL.

This chain links TRBV19 with TRBJ1-4; tentatively, D is TRBD1 (5 bases). This CDR3 spans 15 amino acids. Trimming removed 3 bases from V and 7 bases from J, with 15 bases in between. In germline, CDR1 is LNHDA, CDR2 SQIVND (reference sequence). In nucleotides, the CDR3 is TGTGCCAGTAGTATCGTCGCAGGGAATGGTGAAAAACTGTTTTTT. This sequence encodes CASSIVAGNGEKLFF. Together with reference TRBV19 and TRBJ1-4, the CDR3 gives the full variable domain: DGGITQSPKYLFRKEGQNVTLSCEQNLNHDAMYWYRQDPGQGLRLIYYSQIVNDFQKGDIAEGYSVSREKKESFPLTVTSAQKNPTAFYLCASSIVAGNGEKLFFGSGTQLSVL.